The present TCR beta chain was sequenced within a study of T-cell reconstitution after alpha-beta-depleted transplantation in children. J gave up 6 bases and V 6 bases, and 8 bases lay outside the gene matches. Looked up from germline, CDR1 is KGHDR and CDR2 is SFDVKD. CDR3 length: 15 residues. Preparation of the TCRbeta library involved a method that used unique molecular identifiers. Each CDR3 protein gets one entry after TCRdb re-called the PCR reads with MiXCR. This table has under 100,000 distinct CDR3 sequences, about 16% appearing once. Study-level points and caveats: The study reportedly traced alpha-beta T cells about two months after transplant to several hundred expanded graft clones.

This clonotype was seen more than once but under ten times. Its target is not known. The source is a male patient aged 2 to 10 who had a stem cell transplant for acute lymphoblastic leukemia, so the T cells may come from the graft donor. The chain employs TRBV24-1 and TRBJ2-1, with 9 bases that match TRBD1. The sample consisted of PBMCs, mostly from graft donor cells, taken 180 days after TCRalphabeta/CD19-depleted stem cell transplant. The CDR3 DNA reads as TGTGCCACCAGTCTACCGGGACAGGGAGTCAATGAGCAGTTCTTC. Amino acid sequence: CATSLPGQGVNEQFF.